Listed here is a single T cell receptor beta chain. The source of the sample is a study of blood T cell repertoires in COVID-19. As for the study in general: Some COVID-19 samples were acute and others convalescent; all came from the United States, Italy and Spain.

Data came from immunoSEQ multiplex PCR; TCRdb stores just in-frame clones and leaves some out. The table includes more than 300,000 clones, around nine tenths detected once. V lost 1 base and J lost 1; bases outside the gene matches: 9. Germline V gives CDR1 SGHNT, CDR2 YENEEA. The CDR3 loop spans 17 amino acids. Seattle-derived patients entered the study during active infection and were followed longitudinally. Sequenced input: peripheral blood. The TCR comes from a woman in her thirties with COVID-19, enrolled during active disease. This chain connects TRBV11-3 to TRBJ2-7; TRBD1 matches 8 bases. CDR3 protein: CASSLGTGHIRSYEQYF. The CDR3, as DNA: TGTGCCAGCAGCTTAGGGACAGGGCATATAAGATCCTACGAGCAGTACTTC.